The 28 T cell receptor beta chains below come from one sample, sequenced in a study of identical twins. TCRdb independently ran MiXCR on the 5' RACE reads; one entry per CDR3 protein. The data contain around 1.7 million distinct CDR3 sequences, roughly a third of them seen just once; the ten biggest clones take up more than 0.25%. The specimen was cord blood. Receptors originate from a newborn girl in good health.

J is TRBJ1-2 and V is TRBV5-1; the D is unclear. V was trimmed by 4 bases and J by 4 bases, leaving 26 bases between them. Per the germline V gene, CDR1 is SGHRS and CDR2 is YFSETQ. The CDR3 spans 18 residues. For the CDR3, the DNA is TGCGCCAGCAGCCTACTCCCTGAGTTCGGGGAGGCGGCCTATGGCTACACCTTC. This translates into CASSLLPEFGEAAYGYTF.

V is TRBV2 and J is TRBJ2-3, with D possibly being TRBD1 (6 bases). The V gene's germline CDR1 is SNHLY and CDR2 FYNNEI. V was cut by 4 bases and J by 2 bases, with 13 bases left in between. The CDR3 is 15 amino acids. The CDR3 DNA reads TGTGCCAGCAGTGGCCACAGGGTAGACACAGATACGCAGTATTTT. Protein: CASSGHRVDTDTQYF.

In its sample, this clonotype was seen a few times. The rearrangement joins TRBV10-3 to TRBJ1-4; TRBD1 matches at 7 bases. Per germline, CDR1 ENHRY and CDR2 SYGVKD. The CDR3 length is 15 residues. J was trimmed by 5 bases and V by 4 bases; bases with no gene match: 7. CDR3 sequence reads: CAISGGDSLNEKLFF. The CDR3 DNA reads TGTGCCATCAGTGGGGGGGACAGCCTAAATGAAAAACTGTTTTTT.

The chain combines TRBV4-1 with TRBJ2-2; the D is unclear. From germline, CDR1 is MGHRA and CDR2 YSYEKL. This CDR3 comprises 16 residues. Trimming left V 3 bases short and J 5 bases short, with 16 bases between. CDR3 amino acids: CASSHWIDGKTGELFF. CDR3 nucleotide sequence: TGCGCCAGCAGCCACTGGATCGACGGAAAGACCGGGGAGCTGTTTTTT.

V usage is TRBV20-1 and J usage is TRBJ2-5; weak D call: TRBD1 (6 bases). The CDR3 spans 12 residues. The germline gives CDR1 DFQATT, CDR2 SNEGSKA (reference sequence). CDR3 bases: TGCAGCCATGATGGACAGTGGGGGACCCAGTACTTC. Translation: CSHDGQWGTQYF.

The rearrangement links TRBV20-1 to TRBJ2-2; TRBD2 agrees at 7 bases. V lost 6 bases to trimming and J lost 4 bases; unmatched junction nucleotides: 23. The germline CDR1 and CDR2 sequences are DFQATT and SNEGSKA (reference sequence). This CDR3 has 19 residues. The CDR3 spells CSARRTRIGQRYITGELFF. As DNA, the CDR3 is TGCAGTGCGAGAAGGACTAGGATAGGTCAAAGGTATATCACCGGGGAGCTGTTTTTT.

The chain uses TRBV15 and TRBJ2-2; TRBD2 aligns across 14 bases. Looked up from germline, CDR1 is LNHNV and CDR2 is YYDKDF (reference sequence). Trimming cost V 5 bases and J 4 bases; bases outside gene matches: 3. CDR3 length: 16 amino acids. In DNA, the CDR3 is TGTGCCACCAGCGACGGACTAGCGGGAGGCACCGGGGAGCTGTTTTTT. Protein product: CATSDGLAGGTGELFF.

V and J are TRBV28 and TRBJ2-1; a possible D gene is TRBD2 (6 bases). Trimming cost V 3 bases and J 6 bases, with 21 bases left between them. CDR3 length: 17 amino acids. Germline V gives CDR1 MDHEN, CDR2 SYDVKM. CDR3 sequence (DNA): TGTGCCAGCAGTTTTTGGGGGGAGACAACCTCGCCCAATGAGCAGTTCTTC. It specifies CASSFWGETTSPNEQFF.

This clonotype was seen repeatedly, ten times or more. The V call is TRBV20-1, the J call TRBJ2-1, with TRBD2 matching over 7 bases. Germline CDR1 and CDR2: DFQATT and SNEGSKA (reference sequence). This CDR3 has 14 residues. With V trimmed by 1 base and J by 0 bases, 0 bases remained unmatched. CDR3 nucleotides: TGCAGTGCTAGAGGACTAGCCTCCTACAATGAGCAGTTCTTC. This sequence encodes CSARGLASYNEQFF.

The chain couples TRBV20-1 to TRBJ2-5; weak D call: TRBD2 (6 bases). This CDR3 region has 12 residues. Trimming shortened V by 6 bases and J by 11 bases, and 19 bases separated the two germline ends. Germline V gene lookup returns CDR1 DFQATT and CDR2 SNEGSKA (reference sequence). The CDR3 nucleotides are TGCAGTGCCCTAGCGCCACCCCAAAGGCAGTACTTC. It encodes CSALAPPQRQYF.

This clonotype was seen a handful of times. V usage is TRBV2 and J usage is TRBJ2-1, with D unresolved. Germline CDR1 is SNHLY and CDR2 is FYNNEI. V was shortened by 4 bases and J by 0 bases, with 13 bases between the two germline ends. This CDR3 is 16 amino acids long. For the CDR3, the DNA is TGTGCCAGCAGTGCTCAGCCGCCGAGCTCCTACAATGAGCAGTTCTTC. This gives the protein CASSAQPPSSYNEQFF.

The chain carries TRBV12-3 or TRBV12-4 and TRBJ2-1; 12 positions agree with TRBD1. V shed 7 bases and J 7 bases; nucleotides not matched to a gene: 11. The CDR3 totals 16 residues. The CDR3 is CASKDRGQGAANEQFF. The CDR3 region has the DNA TGTGCCAGCAAGGACAGGGGACAGGGGGCGGCGAATGAGCAGTTCTTC.

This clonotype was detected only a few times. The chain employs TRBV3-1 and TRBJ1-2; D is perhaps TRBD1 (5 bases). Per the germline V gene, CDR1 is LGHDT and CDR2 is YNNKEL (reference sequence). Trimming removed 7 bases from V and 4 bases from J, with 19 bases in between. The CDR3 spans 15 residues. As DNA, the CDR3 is TGTGCCAGCACCAACGGGACGCAGGACCCCTATGGCTACACCTTC. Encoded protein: CASTNGTQDPYGYTF.

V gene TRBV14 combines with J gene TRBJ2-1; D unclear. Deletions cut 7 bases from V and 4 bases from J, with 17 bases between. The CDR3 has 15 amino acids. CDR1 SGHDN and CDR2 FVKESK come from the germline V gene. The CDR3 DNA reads TGTGCCAGCACTTCTAATCGGGTTGGATACAATGAGCAGTTCTTC. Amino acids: CASTSNRVGYNEQFF.

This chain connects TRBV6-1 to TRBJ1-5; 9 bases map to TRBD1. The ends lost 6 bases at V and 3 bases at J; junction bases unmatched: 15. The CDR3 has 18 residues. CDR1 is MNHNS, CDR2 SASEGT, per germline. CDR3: CASRPGPPGTGLNQPQHF. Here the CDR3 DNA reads TGTGCCAGCAGACCGGGGCCCCCCGGGACAGGGCTCAATCAGCCCCAGCATTTT.

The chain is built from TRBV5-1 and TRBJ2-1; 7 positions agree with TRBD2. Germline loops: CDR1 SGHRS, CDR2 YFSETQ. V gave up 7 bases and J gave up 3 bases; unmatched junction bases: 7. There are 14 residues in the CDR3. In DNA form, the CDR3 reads TGCGCCAGCGGCTCGCGGGAGTTCTACAATGAGCAGTTCTTC. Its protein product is CASGSREFYNEQFF. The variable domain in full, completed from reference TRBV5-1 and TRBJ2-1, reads KAGVTQTPRYLIKTRGQQVTLSCSPISGHRSVSWYQQTPGQGLQFLFEYFSETQRNKGNFPGRFSGRQFSNSRSEMNVSTLELGDSALYLCASGSREFYNEQFFGPGTRLTVL.

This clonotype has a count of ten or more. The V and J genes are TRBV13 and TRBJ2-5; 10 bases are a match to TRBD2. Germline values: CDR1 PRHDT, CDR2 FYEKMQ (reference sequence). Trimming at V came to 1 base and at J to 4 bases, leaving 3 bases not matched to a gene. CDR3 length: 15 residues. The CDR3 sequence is CASSLDRLAGETQYF. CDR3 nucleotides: TGTGCCAGCAGCTTAGACCGACTAGCGGGAGAGACCCAGTACTTC.

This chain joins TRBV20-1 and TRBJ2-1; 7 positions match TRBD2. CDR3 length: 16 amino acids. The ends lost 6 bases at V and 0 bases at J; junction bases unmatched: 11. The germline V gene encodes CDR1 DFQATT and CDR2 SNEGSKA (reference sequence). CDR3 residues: CSASLLGRTSYNEQFF. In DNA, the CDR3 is TGCAGTGCCAGCTTACTCGGGAGGACCTCCTACAATGAGCAGTTCTTC.

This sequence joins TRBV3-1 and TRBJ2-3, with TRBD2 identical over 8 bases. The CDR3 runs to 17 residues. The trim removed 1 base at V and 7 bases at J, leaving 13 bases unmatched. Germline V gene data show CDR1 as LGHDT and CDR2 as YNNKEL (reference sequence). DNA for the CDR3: TGTGCCAGCAGCCAAGGGCCTCTGTTAGCGGGGCGAAATACGCAGTATTTT. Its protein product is CASSQGPLLAGRNTQYF.

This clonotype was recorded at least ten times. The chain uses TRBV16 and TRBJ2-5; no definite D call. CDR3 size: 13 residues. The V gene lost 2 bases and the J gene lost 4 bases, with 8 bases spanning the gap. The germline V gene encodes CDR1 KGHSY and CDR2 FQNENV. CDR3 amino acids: CASSQRSGETQYF. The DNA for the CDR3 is TGTGCCAGCAGCCAACGGTCCGGAGAGACCCAGTACTTC.

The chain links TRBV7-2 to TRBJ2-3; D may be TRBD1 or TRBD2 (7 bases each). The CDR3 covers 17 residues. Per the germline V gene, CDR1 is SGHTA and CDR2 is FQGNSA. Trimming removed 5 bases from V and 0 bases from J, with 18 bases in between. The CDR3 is CASSPVQGGFSTDTQYF. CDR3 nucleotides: TGTGCCAGCAGCCCAGTTCAGGGGGGGTTTAGCACAGATACGCAGTATTTT.

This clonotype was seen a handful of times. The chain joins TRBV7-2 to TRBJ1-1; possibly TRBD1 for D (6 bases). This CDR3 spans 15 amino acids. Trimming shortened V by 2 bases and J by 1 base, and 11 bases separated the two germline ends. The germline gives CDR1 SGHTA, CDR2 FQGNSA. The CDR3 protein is CASSLKQGRNTEAFF. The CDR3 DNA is TGTGCCAGCAGCTTAAAGCAGGGGAGGAACACTGAAGCTTTCTTT.

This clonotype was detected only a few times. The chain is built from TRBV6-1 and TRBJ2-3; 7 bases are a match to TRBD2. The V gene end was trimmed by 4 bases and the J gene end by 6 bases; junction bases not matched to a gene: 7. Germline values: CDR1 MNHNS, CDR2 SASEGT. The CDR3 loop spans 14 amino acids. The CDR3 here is CASSGPTAGDTQYF. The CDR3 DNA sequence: TGTGCCAGCAGTGGACCTACAGCGGGGGATACGCAGTATTTT.

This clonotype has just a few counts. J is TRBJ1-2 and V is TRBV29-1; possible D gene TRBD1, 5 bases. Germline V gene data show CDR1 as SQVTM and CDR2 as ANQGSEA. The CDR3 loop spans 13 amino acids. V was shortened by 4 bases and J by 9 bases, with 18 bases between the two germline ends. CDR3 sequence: CSVVGVRPGSYTF. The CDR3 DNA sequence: TGCAGCGTTGTGGGTGTGAGGCCAGGGAGCTACACCTTC.

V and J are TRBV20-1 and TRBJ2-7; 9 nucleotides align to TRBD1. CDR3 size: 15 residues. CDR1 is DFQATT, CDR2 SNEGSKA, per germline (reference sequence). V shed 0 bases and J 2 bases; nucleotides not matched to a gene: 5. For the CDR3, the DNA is TGCAGTGCTAGAGAGATGGGACAGGGTCCCTACGAGCAGTACTTC. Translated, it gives CSAREMGQGPYEQYF.

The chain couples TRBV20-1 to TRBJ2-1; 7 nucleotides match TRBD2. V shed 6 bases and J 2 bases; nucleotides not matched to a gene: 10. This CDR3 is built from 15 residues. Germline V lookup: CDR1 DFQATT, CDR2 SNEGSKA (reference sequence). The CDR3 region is CSASKLAQAYNEQFF. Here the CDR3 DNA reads TGCAGTGCCAGCAAACTAGCGCAAGCCTACAATGAGCAGTTCTTC.

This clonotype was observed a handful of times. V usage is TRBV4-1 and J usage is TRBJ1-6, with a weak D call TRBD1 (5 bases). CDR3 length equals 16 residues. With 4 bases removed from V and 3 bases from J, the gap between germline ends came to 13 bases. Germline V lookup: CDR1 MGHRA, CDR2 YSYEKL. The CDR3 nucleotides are TGCGCCAGCAGCCGGCTAAGGGACGGCTATAATTCACCCCTCCACTTT. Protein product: CASSRLRDGYNSPLHF.

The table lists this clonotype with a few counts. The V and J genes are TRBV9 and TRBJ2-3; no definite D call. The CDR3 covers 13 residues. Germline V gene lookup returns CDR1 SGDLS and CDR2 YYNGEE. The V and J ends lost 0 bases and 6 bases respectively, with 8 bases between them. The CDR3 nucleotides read TGTGCCAGCAGCGTAGTGGTCGGGGATACGCAGTATTTT. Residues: CASSVVVGDTQYF.